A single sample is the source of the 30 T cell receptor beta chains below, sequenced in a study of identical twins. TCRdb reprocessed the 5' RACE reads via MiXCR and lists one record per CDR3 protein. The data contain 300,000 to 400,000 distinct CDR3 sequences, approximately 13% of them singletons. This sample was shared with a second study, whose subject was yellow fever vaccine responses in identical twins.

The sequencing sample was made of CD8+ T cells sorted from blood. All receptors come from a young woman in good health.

The DNA of the CDR3 is TGTGCCAGCAGCTTAGCCCGATTCCCGCTACAAACGAACACCGGGGAGCTGTTTTTT. This encodes CASSLARFPLQTNTGELFF. The chain carries TRBV11-1 and TRBJ2-2; D not certain. The CDR3 sequence is 19 residues long. The germline V gene has CDR1 SGHAT and CDR2 FQDESV (reference sequence). V was shortened by 0 bases and J by 0 bases, with 17 bases between the two germline ends.

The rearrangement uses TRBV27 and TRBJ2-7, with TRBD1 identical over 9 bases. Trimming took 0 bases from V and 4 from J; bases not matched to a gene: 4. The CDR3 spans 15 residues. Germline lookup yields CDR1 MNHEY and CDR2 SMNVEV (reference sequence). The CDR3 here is CASSLSGTGTYEQYF. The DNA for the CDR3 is TGTGCCAGCAGTTTATCCGGGACAGGGACGTACGAGCAGTACTTC.

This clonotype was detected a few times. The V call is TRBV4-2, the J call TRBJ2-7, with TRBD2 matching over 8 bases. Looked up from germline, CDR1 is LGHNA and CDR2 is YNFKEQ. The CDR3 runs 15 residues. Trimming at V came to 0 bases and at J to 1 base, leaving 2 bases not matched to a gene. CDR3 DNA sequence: TGTGCCAGCAGCCAAGATAGCGGGATGTCCTACGAGCAGTACTTC. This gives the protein CASSQDSGMSYEQYF.

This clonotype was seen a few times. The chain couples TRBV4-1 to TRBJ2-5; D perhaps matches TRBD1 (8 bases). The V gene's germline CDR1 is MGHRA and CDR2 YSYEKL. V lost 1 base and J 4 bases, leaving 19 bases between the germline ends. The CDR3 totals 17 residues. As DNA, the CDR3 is TGCGCCAGCAGCCAAGGGTTTACAGGGGGGGGCGGAGAGACCCAGTACTTC. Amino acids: CASSQGFTGGGGETQYF.

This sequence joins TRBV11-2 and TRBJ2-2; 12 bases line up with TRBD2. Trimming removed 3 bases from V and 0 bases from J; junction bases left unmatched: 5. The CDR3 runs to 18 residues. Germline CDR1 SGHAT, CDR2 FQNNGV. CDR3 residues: CASSFLPSGGANTGELFF. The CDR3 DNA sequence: TGTGCCAGCAGCTTCCTCCCTAGCGGGGGGGCGAACACCGGGGAGCTGTTTTTT. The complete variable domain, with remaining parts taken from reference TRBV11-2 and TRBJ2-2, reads EAGVAQSPRYKIIEKRQSVAFWCNPISGHATLYWYQQILGQGPKLLIQFQNNGVVDDSQLPKDRFSAERLKGVDSTLKIQPAKLEDSAVYLCASSFLPSGGANTGELFFGEGSRLTVL.

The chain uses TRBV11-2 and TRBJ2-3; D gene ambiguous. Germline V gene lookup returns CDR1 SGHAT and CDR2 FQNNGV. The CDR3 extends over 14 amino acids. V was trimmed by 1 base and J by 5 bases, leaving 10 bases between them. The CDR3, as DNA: TGTGCCAGCAGCTTAGTTGCCCTTGGAGATACGCAGTATTTT. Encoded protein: CASSLVALGDTQYF.

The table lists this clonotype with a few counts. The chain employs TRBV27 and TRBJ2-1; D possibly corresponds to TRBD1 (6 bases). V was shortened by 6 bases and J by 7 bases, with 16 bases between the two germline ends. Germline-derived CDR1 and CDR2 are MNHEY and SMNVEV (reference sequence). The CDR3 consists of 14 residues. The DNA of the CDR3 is TGTGCCAGCAGCGACAACAGGGTTGGAAATGAGCAGTTCTTC. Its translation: CASSDNRVGNEQFF.

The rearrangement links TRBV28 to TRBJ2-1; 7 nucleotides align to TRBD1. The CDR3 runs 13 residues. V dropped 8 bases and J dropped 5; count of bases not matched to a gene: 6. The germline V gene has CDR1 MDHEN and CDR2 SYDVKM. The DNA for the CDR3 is TGTGCCAGCTCACAGGGGATCCACAATGAGCAGTTCTTC. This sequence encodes CASSQGIHNEQFF.

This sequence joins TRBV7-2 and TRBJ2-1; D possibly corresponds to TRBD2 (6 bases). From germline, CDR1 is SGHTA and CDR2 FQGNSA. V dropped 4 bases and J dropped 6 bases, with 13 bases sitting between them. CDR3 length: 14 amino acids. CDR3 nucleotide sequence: TGTGCCAGCAGCTGGGCGGGGATGTCCAATGAGCAGTTCTTC. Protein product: CASSWAGMSNEQFF.

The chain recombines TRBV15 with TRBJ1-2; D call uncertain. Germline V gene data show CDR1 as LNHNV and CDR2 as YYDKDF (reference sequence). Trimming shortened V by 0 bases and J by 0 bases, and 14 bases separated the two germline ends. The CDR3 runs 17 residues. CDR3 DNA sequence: TGTGCCACCAGCAGAGATCGGTCAGGACGAGCTAACTATGGCTACACCTTC. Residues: CATSRDRSGRANYGYTF.

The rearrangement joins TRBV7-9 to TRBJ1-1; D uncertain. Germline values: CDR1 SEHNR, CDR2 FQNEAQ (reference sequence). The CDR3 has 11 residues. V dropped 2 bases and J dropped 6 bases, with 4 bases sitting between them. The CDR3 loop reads CASSLRPEAFF. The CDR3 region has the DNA TGTGCCAGCAGCTTAAGACCTGAAGCTTTCTTT. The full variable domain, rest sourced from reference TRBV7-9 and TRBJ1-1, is DTGVSQNPRHKITKRGQNVTFRCDPISEHNRLYWYRQTLGQGPEFLTYFQNEAQLEKSRLLSDRFSAERPKGSFSTLEIQRTEQGDSAMYLCASSLRPEAFFGQGTRLTVV.

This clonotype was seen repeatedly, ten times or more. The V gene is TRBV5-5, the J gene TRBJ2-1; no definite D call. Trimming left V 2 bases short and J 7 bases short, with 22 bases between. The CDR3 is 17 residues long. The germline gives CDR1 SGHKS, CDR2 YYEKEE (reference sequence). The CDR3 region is CASSFRPNRPTLNEQFF. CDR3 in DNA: TGTGCCAGCAGCTTCAGACCGAATAGACCAACGTTGAATGAGCAGTTCTTC. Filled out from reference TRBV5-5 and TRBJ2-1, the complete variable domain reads DAGVTQSPTHLIKTRGQQVTLRCSPISGHKSVSWYQQVLGQGPQFIFQYYEKEERGRGNFPDRFSARQFPNYSSELNVNALLLGDSALYLCASSFRPNRPTLNEQFFGPGTRLTVL.

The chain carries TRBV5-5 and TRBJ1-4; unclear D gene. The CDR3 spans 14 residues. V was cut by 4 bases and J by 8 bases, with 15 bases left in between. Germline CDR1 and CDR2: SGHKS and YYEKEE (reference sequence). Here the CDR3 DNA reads TGTGCCAGCAGCCTAACGGGCCCAGACGAAAAACTGTTTTTT. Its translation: CASSLTGPDEKLFF.

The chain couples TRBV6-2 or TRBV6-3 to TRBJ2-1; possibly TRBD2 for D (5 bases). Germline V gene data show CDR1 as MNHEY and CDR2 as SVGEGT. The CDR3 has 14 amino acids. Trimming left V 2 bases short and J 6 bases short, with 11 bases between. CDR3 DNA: TGTGCCAGCAGTTACGGGAGCCGGAGCAATGAGCAGTTCTTC. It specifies CASSYGSRSNEQFF.

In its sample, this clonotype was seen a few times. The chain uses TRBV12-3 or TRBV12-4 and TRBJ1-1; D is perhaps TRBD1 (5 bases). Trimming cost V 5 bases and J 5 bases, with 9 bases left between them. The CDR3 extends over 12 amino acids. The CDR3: CASSGTATEAFF. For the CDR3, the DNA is TGTGCCAGCAGTGGGACGGCGACTGAAGCTTTCTTT.

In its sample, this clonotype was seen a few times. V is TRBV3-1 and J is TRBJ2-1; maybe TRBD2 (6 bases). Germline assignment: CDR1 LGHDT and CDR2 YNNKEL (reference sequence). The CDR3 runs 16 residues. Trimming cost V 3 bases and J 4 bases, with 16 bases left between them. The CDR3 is CASSHAREPNYNEQFF. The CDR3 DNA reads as TGTGCCAGCAGCCACGCCCGGGAGCCCAATTACAATGAGCAGTTCTTC.

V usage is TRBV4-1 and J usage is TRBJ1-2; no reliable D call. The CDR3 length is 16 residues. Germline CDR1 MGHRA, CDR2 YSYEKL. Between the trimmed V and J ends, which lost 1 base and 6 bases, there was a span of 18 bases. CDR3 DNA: TGCGCCAGCAGCCAAGTCCTCCTAAAAACCGGGAATGGCTACACCTTC. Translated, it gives CASSQVLLKTGNGYTF.

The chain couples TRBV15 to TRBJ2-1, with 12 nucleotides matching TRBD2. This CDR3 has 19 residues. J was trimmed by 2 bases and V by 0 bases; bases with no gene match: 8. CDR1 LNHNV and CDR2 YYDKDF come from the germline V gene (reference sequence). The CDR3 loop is CATSRDIEASGRAYNEQFF. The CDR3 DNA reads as TGTGCCACCAGCAGAGATATAGAGGCTAGCGGGAGGGCCTACAATGAGCAGTTCTTC.

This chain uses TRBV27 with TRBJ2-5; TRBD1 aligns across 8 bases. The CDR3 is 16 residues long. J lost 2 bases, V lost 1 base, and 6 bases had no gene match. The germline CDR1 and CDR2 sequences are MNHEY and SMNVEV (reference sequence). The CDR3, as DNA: TGTGCCAGCAGTTTATGGAGCAGGGGGCGGCAAGAGACCCAGTACTTC. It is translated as CASSLWSRGRQETQYF.

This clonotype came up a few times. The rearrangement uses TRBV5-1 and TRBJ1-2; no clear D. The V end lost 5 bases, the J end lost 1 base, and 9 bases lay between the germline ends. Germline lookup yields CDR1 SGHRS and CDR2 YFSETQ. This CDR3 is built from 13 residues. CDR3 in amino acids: CASRQGDNYGYTF. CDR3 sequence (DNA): TGCGCCAGCAGACAAGGAGATAACTATGGCTACACCTTC.

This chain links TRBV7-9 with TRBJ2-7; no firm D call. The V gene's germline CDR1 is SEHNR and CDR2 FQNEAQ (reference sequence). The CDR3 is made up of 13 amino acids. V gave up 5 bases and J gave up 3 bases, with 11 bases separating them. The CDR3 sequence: CASSGELFYEQYF. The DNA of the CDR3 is TGTGCCAGCAGCGGTGAACTCTTCTACGAGCAGTACTTC.

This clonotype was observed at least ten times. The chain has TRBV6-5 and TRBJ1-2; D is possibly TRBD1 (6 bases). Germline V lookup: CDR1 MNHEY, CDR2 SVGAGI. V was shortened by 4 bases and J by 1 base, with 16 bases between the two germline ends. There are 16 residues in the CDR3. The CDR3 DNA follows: TGTGCCAGCAGTTGGGGCAGGGGTTTGGGTAACTATGGCTACACCTTC. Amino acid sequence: CASSWGRGLGNYGYTF.

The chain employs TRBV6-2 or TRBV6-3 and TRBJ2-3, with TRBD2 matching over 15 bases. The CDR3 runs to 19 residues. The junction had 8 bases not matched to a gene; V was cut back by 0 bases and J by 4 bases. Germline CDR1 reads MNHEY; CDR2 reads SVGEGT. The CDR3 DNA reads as TGTGCCAGCAGTTACTCGTGGACTAGCGGGAGGGCCAGCTCAGATACGCAGTATTTT. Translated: CASSYSWTSGRASSDTQYF.

The CDR3 here is CASSLDGGGQETQYF. In nucleotides, the CDR3 is TGTGCCAGCAGCTTAGATGGGGGGGGTCAAGAGACCCAGTACTTC. The chain has TRBV7-7 and TRBJ2-5, with 7 bases matching TRBD2. The CDR3 totals 15 residues. Trimming removed 1 base from V and 2 bases from J; junction bases left unmatched: 4. The germline CDR1 and CDR2 sequences are SSHAT and FNYEAQ (reference sequence).

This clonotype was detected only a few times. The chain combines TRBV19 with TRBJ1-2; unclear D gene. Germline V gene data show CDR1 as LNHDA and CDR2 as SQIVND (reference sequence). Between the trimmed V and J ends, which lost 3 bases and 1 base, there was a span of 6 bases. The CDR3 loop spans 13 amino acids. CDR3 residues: CASSIGVNYGYTF. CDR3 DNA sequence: TGTGCCAGTAGTATCGGGGTTAACTATGGCTACACCTTC.

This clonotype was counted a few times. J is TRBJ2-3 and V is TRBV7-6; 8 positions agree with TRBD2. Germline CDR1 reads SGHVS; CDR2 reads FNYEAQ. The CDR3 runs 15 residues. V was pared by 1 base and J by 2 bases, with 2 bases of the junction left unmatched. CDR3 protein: CASSLVAGNTDTQYF. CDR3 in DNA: TGTGCCAGCAGCTTAGTAGCGGGGAACACAGATACGCAGTATTTT.

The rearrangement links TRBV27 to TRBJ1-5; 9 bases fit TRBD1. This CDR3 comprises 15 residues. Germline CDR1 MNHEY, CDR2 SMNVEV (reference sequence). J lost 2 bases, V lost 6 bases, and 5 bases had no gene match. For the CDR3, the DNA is TGTGCCAGCAGGCTACAGGGGGCAGGCAATCAGCCCCAGCATTTT. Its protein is CASRLQGAGNQPQHF.

DNA of the CDR3: TGTGCCAGCAGCCCCGGACAGGGCCGCTCCTACGAGCAGTACGTC. This gives the protein CASSPGQGRSYEQYV. The V gene is TRBV28, the J gene TRBJ2-7, with 8 bases matching TRBD1. J was trimmed by 0 bases and V by 6 bases; bases with no gene match: 7. The germline CDR1 and CDR2 sequences are MDHEN and SYDVKM. CDR3 length: 15 residues.

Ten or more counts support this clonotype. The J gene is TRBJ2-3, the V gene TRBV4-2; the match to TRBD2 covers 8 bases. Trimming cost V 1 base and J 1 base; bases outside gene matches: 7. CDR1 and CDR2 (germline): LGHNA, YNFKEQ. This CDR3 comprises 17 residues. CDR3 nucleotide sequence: TGTGCCAGCAGCCAAGGGTTCGCGGGAGGCGGCACAGATACGCAGTATTTT. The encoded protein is CASSQGFAGGGTDTQYF.

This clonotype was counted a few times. Here the CDR3 reads CASSLLDRINGNEQFF. The CDR3, as DNA: TGCGCCAGCAGCCTCCTGGACAGAATTAATGGTAATGAGCAGTTCTTC. The rearrangement uses TRBV4-1 and TRBJ2-1, with D possibly TRBD1 on 6 matching bases. Germline CDR1 MGHRA, CDR2 YSYEKL. Trimming shortened V by 4 bases and J by 7 bases, and 20 bases separated the two germline ends. This CDR3 region has 16 residues.